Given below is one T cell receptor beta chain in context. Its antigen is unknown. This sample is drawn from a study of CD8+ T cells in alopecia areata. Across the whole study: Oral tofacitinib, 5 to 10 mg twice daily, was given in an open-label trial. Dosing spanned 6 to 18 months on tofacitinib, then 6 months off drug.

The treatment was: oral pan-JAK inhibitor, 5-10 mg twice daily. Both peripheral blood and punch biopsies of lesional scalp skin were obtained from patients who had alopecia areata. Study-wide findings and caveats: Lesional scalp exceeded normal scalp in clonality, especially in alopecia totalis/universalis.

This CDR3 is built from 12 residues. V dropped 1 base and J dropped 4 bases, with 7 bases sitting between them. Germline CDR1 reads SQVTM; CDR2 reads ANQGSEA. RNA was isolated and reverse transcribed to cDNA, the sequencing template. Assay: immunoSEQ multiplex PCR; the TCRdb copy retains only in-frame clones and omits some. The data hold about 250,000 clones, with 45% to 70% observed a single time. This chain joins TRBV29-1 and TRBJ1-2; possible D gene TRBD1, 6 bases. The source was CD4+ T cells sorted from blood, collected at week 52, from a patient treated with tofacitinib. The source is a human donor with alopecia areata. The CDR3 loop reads CSVEGQAYGYTF. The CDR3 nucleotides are TGCAGCGTTGAAGGACAGGCCTATGGCTACACCTTC.